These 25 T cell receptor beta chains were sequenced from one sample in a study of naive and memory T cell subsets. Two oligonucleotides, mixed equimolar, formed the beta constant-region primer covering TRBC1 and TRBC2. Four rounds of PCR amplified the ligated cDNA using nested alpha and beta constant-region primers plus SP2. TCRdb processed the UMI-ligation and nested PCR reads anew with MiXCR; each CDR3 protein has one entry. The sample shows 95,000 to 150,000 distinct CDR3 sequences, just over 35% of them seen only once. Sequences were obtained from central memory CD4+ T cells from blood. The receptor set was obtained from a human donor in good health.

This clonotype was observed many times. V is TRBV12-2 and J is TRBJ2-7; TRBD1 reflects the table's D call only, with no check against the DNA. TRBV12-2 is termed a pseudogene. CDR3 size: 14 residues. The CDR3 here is CASRRPAGCYEQYF. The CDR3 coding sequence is TGTGCAAGTCGCCGCCCAGCGGGCTGCTACGAGCAGTACTTC.

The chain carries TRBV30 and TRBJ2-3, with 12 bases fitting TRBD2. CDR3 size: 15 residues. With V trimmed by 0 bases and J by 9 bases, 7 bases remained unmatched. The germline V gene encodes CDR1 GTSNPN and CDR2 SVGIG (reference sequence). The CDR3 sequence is CAWSVLAGGLDTQYF. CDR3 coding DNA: TGTGCCTGGAGTGTACTAGCGGGAGGTTTGGACACGCAGTATTTT.

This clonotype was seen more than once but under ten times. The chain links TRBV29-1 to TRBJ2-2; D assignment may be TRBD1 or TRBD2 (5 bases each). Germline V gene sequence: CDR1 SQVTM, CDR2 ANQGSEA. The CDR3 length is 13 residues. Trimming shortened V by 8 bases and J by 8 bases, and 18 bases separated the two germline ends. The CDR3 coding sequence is TGCAGCATTTCGGACTCCTCAGGGGGGGAGCTGTTTTTT. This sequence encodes CSISDSSGGELFF.

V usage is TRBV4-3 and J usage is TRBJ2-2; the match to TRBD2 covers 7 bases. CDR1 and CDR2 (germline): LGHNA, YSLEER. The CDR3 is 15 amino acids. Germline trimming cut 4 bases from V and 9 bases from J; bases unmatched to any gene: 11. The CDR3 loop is CASSREREGNRELFF. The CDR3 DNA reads TGCGCCAGCAGCCGAGAAAGGGAGGGGAACCGGGAGCTGTTTTTT.

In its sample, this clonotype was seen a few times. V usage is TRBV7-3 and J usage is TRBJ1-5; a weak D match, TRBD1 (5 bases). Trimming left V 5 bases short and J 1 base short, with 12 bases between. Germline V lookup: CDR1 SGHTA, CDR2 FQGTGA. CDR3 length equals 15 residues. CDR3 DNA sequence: TGTGCCAGCAGCCGTACTGACAGAAGCAATCAGCCCCAGCATTTT. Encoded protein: CASSRTDRSNQPQHF.

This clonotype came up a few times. The DNA for the CDR3 is TGTGCCAGCAGTCCCCTCGGGGTGTTAATAGCCAAAAACATTCAGTACTTC. It is translated as CASSPLGVLIAKNIQYF. The chain joins TRBV28 to TRBJ2-4; perhaps TRBD2 as D (5 bases). Trimming took off 5 bases at V and 0 bases at J, with 17 bases between the two ends. The CDR3 contains 17 residues. Germline CDR1 is MDHEN and CDR2 is SYDVKM.

The CDR3 is CASSFLGVSSVNEQFF. The CDR3 nucleotides are TGCGCCAGCAGCTTCTTAGGAGTCTCGTCGGTCAATGAGCAGTTCTTC. The chain joins TRBV5-1 to TRBJ2-1; D is unclear. CDR1 is SGHRS, CDR2 YFSETQ, per germline. This CDR3 contains 16 residues. Trimming cost V 2 bases and J 6 bases, with 18 bases left between them.

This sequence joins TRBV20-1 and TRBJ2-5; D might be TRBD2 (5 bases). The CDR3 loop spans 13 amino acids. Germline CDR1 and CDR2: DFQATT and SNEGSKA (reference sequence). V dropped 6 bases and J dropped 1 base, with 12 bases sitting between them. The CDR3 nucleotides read TGCAGTGCCCCGGACTGGGGCCAAGAGACCCAGTACTTC. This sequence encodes CSAPDWGQETQYF.

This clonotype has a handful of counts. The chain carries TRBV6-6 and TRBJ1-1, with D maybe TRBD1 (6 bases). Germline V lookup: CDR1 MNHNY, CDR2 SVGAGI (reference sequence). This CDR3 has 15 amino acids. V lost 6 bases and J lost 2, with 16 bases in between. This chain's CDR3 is CASSPDRKVNTEAFF. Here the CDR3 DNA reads TGTGCCAGCAGCCCGGACAGAAAAGTCAACACTGAAGCTTTCTTT.

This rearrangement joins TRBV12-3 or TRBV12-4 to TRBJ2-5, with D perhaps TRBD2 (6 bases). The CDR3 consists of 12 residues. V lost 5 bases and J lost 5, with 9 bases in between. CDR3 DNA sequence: TGTGCCAGCAGTCTGGGGACTGAGACCCAGTACTTC. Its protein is CASSLGTETQYF.

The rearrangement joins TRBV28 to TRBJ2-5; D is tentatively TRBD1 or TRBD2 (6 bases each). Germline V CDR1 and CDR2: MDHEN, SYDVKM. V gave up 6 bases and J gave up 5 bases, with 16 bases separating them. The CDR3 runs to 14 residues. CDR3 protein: CASRPSGAGETQYF. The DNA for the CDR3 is TGTGCCAGCAGGCCCTCGGGGGCCGGCGAGACCCAGTACTTC.

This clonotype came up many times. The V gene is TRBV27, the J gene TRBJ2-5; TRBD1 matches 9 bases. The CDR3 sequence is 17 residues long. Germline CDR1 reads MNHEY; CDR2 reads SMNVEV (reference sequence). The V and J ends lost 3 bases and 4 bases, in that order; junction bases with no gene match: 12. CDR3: CASSLYSGTGKRETQYF. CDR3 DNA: TGTGCCAGCAGTTTGTATTCCGGGACAGGGAAGCGAGAGACCCAGTACTTC.

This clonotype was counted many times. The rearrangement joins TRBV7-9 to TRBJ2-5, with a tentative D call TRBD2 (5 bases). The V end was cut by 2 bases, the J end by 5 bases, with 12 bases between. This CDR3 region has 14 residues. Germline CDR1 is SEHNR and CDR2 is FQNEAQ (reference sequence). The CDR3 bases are TGTGCCAGCAGCTTATTGGATAGGAGGGAGACCCAGTACTTC. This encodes CASSLLDRRETQYF.

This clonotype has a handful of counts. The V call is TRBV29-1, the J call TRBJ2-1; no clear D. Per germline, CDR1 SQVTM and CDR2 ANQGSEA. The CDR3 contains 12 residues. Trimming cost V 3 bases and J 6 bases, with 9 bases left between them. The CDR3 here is CSVEELPNEQFF. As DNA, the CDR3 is TGCAGCGTTGAGGAGCTACCCAATGAGCAGTTCTTC.

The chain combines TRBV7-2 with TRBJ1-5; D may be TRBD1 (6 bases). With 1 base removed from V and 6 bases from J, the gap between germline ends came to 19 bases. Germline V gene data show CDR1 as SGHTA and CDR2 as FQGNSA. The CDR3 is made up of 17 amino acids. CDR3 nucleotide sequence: TGTGCCAGCAGCTTAGATTCGGGCAGGGGAAGGTTTCAGCCCCAGCATTTT. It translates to CASSLDSGRGRFQPQHF.

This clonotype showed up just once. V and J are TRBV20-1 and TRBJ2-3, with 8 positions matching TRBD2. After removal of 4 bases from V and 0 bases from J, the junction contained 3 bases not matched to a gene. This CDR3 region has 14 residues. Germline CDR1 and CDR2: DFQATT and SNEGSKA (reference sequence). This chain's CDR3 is CSATGTSSTDTQYF. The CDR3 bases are TGCAGTGCTACTGGGACTAGTAGCACAGATACGCAGTATTTT.

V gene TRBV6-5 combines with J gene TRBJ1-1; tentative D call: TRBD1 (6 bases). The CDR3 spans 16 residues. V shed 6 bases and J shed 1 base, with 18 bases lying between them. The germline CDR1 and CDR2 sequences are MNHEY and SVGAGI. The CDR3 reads CASSPGRGGPNTEAFF. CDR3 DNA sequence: TGTGCCAGCAGCCCTGGCCGCGGGGGCCCGAACACTGAAGCTTTCTTT.

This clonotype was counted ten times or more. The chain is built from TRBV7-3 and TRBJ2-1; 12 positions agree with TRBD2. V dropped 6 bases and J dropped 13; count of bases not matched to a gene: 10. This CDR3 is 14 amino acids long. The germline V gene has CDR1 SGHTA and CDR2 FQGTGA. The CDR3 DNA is TGTGCCAGCAGTTTACGGACTAGCGGGGCACGACAGTTCTTC. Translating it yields CASSLRTSGARQFF.

CDR3 residues: CASSSRQVSGNTIYF. The CDR3, as DNA: TGTGCCAGCAGTTCCAGACAGGTTTCTGGAAACACCATATATTTT. The chain combines TRBV28 with TRBJ1-3; the D gene is possibly TRBD1 (6 bases). Trimming left V 4 bases short and J 1 base short, with 11 bases between. Germline loops: CDR1 MDHEN, CDR2 SYDVKM. This CDR3 spans 15 amino acids.

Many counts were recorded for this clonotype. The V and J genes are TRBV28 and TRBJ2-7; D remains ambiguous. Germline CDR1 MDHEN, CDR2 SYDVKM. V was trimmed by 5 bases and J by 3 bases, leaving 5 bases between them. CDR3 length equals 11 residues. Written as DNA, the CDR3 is TGTGCCAGCAGTCTAAACTACGAGCAGTACTTC. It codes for CASSLNYEQYF.

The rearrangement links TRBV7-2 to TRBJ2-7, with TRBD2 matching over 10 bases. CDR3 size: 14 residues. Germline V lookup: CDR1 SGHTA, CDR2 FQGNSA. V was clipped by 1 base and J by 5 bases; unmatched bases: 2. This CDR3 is CASSLDLAGDEQYF. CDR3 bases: TGTGCCAGCAGCTTAGACCTAGCGGGAGACGAGCAGTACTTC.

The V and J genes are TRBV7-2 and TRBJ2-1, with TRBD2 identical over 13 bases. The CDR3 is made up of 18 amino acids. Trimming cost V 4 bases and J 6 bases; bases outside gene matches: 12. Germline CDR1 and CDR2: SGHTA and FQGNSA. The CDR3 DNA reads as TGTGCCAGCAGCTCGGGACTAGCGGGAACGGGATTTCGCAATGAGCAGTTCTTC. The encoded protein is CASSSGLAGTGFRNEQFF.

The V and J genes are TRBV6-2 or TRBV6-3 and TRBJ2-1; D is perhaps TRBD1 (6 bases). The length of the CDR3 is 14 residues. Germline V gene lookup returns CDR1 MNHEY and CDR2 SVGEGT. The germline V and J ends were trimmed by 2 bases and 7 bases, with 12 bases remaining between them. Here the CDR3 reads CASSYATGANEQFF. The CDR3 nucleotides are TGTGCCAGCAGTTACGCGACAGGAGCGAATGAGCAGTTCTTC.

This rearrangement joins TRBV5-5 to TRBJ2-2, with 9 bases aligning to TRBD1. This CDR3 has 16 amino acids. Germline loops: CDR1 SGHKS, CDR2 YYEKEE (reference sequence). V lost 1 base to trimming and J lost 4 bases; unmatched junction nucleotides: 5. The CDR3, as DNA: TGTGCCAGCAGCTTGAGACAGGGACAGGGCACCGGGGAGCTGTTTTTT. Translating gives CASSLRQGQGTGELFF.

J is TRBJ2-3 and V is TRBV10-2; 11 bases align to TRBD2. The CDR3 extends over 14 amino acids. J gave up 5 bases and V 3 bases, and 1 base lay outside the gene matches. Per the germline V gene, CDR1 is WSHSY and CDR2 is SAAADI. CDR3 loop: CASSELAGVDTQYF. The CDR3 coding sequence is TGCGCCAGCAGTGAACTAGCGGGAGTAGATACGCAGTATTTT.